Following are 29 T cell receptor beta chains from one sample sequenced in a study of T-cell reconstitution after alpha-beta-depleted transplantation in children. Unique molecular identifiers were incorporated into the prepared TCRbeta library. TCRdb reanalysed the PCR reads using MiXCR and keeps one entry per CDR3 protein. The sample gives some 280,000 distinct CDR3 sequences, over 8% of which show up once; roughly a tenth is in the top ten. The specimen was PBMCs from the stem cell graft donor, collected from the stem cell graft. The receptors were sampled from a human donor who donated a stem cell graft to a child with SCID.

V usage is TRBV3-1 and J usage is TRBJ1-3; D perhaps matches TRBD1 (6 bases). CDR1 and CDR2 (germline): LGHDT, YNNKEL (reference sequence). Trimming shortened V by 5 bases and J by 2 bases, and 16 bases separated the two germline ends. This CDR3 is 16 amino acids long. Here the CDR3 reads CASSEGGQQTGNTIYF. CDR3 coding DNA: TGTGCCAGCAGCGAAGGGGGGCAGCAGACTGGAAACACCATATATTTT. Supplemented by reference TRBV3-1 and TRBJ1-3, the full variable domain reads DTAVSQTPKYLVTQMGNDKSIKCEQNLGHDTMYWYKQDSKKFLKIMFSYNNKELIINETVPNRFSPKSPDKAHLNLHINSLELGDSAVYFCASSEGGQQTGNTIYFGEGSWLTVV.

This clonotype has a handful of counts. J is TRBJ2-3 and V is TRBV5-1; 10 bases are a match to TRBD2. The germline V gene has CDR1 SGHRS and CDR2 YFSETQ. The length of the CDR3 is 16 residues. V lost 4 bases, J lost 3 bases, and 8 bases stayed unmatched. CDR3 DNA: TGCGCCAGCAGCATTCGGCCTAGCGGGGGAACAGATACGCAGTATTTT. It codes for CASSIRPSGGTDTQYF. Full variable domain (rest looked up from reference TRBV5-1 and TRBJ2-3): KAGVTQTPRYLIKTRGQQVTLSCSPISGHRSVSWYQQTPGQGLQFLFEYFSETQRNKGNFPGRFSGRQFSNSRSEMNVSTLELGDSALYLCASSIRPSGGTDTQYFGPGTRLTVL.

J is TRBJ2-7 and V is TRBV5-1, with 7 bases matching TRBD1. The germline V gene encodes CDR1 SGHRS and CDR2 YFSETQ. V lost 0 bases and J lost 7; bases outside the gene matches: 10. The CDR3 is 15 residues long. The DNA for the CDR3 is TGCGCCAGCAGCTTGGAGACAGGGTGGCCTCGTGAGCAGTACTTC. This encodes CASSLETGWPREQYF.

This clonotype was found a few times. This chain connects TRBV20-1 to TRBJ1-1, with D tentatively TRBD1 (5 bases). CDR3 length: 12 residues. The V end was cut by 4 bases, the J end by 8 bases, with 14 bases between. Germline loops: CDR1 DFQATT, CDR2 SNEGSKA (reference sequence). In DNA, the CDR3 is TGCAGTGCTATTCGGGGCAGGGAGGAAGCTTTCTTT. It codes for CSAIRGREEAFF.

The gene calls are TRBV12-3 or TRBV12-4 and TRBJ2-5, with D tentatively TRBD2 (7 bases). Trimming removed 5 bases at V and 7 bases at J, with 20 bases between. The CDR3 is 15 amino acids. CDR3 residues: CASSPPAAGAGTQYF. The CDR3 bases are TGTGCCAGCAGTCCCCCCGCCGCGGGGGCGGGGACCCAGTACTTC.

This clonotype was observed a few times. The CDR3 coding sequence is TGCGCCAGCAGCCAAGAAGGAGGGGGGTCGATAGCCAAAAACATTCAGTACTTC. It is translated as CASSQEGGGSIAKNIQYF. The chain uses TRBV4-1 and TRBJ2-4, with D tentatively TRBD1 or TRBD2 (6 bases each). CDR1 is MGHRA, CDR2 YSYEKL, per germline. V lost 0 bases, J lost 0 bases, and 15 bases lay in between. There are 18 residues in the CDR3.

The chain joins TRBV3-1 to TRBJ2-3, with D possibly TRBD2 on 6 matching bases. Trimming left V 11 bases short and J 3 bases short, with 21 bases between. CDR1 and CDR2 from the germline V gene are LGHDT and YNNKEL (reference sequence). The CDR3 is 15 amino acids. The chain's CDR3 is CASSKRVGRTDTQYF. The CDR3 DNA is TGTGCCTCCAGCAAGAGGGTAGGGAGGACAGATACGCAGTATTTT.

This clonotype was recorded a few times. The chain couples TRBV6-2 or TRBV6-3 to TRBJ2-1; 12 bases match TRBD2. The junction had 5 bases not matched to a gene; V was cut back by 7 bases and J by 4 bases. The CDR3 runs to 15 residues. CDR1 and CDR2 from the germline V gene are MNHEY and SVGEGT. CDR3 loop: CASTPSGGGYNEQFF. For the CDR3, the DNA is TGTGCCAGCACCCCTAGCGGGGGGGGATACAATGAGCAGTTCTTC.

V is TRBV20-1 and J is TRBJ2-7; no definite D call. Germline CDR1 is DFQATT and CDR2 is SNEGSKA (reference sequence). The CDR3 is made up of 12 amino acids. V lost 1 base and J 2 bases, leaving 6 bases between the germline ends. This chain's CDR3 is CSARGRAYEQYF. In nucleotides, the CDR3 is TGCAGTGCTAGAGGACGTGCCTACGAGCAGTACTTC.

This chain joins TRBV5-1 and TRBJ2-3; TRBD2 matches at 10 bases. This CDR3 region has 19 residues. Trimming removed 1 base from V and 0 bases from J; junction bases left unmatched: 11. Germline V gives CDR1 SGHRS, CDR2 YFSETQ. The CDR3 is CASSLTSSGGVTSTDTQYF. The CDR3, as DNA: TGCGCCAGCAGCTTGACGTCTAGCGGGGGAGTGACTAGCACAGATACGCAGTATTTT.

The V gene is TRBV12-3 or TRBV12-4, the J gene TRBJ1-2; the D is unclear. The CDR3 totals 14 residues. V dropped 0 bases and J dropped 5 bases, with 10 bases sitting between them. In DNA form, the CDR3 reads TGTGCCAGCAGTTTAGCGATGGGTTATTATGGCTACACCTTC. Encoded protein: CASSLAMGYYGYTF.

Ten or more counts support this clonotype. The chain uses TRBV24-1 and TRBJ2-1, with no clear D. The CDR3 is made up of 11 amino acids. The V end lost 1 base, the J end lost 9 bases, and 3 bases lay between the germline ends. The germline V gene has CDR1 KGHDR and CDR2 SFDVKD. CDR3 nucleotides: TGTGCCACCAGTGATTTTGCTGAGCAGTTCTTC. Residues: CATSDFAEQFF.

This clonotype was seen many times. This sequence joins TRBV12-3 or TRBV12-4 and TRBJ2-3; TRBD2 matches at 8 bases. After removal of 3 bases from V and 3 bases from J, the junction contained 2 bases not matched to a gene. The CDR3 extends over 14 amino acids. The CDR3 DNA reads TGTGCCAGCAGTTTCTTAGCGGGGACAGATACGCAGTATTTT. Amino acid sequence: CASSFLAGTDTQYF.

This clonotype was observed once. The V and J genes are TRBV29-1 and TRBJ2-1; D is unclear. CDR3 length equals 15 residues. V was shortened by 2 bases and J by 0 bases, with 11 bases between the two germline ends. Germline CDR1 reads SQVTM; CDR2 reads ANQGSEA. The CDR3 DNA reads TGCAGCGTTGAAAAGGATAGGAGCTCCTACAATGAGCAGTTCTTC. This codes for CSVEKDRSSYNEQFF.

This clonotype came up a few times. J is TRBJ2-1 and V is TRBV7-8; TRBD2 aligns across 14 bases. The germline CDR1 and CDR2 sequences are SGHVS and FQNEAQ. V lost 5 bases, J lost 5 bases, and 2 bases stayed unmatched. The CDR3 totals 15 residues. CDR3 sequence (DNA): TGTGCCAGCAGCGAGGGACTAGCGGGGGACAATGAGCAGTTCTTC. This gives the protein CASSEGLAGDNEQFF.

This rearrangement joins TRBV3-1 to TRBJ2-7; no clear D. The germline CDR1 and CDR2 sequences are LGHDT and YNNKEL (reference sequence). The CDR3 runs to 14 residues. The germline V and J ends were trimmed by 4 bases and 2 bases, with 12 bases remaining between them. The CDR3 region has the DNA TGTGCCAGCAGCCTATCGACGGCTACCTACGAGCAGTACTTC. Protein: CASSLSTATYEQYF.

This clonotype appeared a few times. The V call is TRBV7-9, the J call TRBJ1-2; D possibly corresponds to TRBD1 (5 bases). Germline-derived CDR1 and CDR2 are SEHNR and FQNEAQ (reference sequence). Trimming took off 3 bases at V and 4 bases at J, with 18 bases between the two ends. This CDR3 is 16 amino acids long. CDR3 protein: CASSLGMSGLGYGYTF. The CDR3 DNA is TGTGCCAGCAGCTTGGGGATGTCGGGGCTTGGCTATGGCTACACCTTC.

This sequence joins TRBV6-5 and TRBJ2-3, with TRBD1 identical over 9 bases. There are 16 residues in the CDR3. The V segment lost 6 bases and the J segment 0 bases; nucleotides outside the gene matches: 7. Germline V gene data show CDR1 as MNHEY and CDR2 as SVGAGI. Here the CDR3 DNA reads TGTGCCAGCAGACGGGACAGGGTTCCTAGCACAGATACGCAGTATTTT. This translates into CASRRDRVPSTDTQYF.

The chain is built from TRBV5-1 and TRBJ1-4; a possible D gene is TRBD1 (6 bases). The V and J ends lost 4 bases and 13 bases respectively, with 20 bases between them. CDR1 and CDR2 (germline): SGHRS, YFSETQ. The CDR3 extends over 14 amino acids. The CDR3 is CASSGGRVSDRLFF. CDR3 sequence (DNA): TGCGCCAGCAGCGGGGGCAGGGTATCCGATAGACTGTTTTTT.

V usage is TRBV18 and J usage is TRBJ2-3; tentatively, D is TRBD1 (5 bases). CDR3 length: 17 residues. Trimming left V 3 bases short and J 8 bases short, with 24 bases between. Germline V CDR1 and CDR2: KGHSH, LQKENI. The CDR3 loop reads CASSPGMTAPDQGTQYF. The CDR3 DNA follows: TGTGCCAGCTCACCCGGTATGACAGCCCCGGATCAAGGTACGCAGTATTTT. Full variable domain (outside the CDR3, taken from reference TRBV18 and TRBJ2-3): NAGVMQNPRHLVRRRGQEARLRCSPMKGHSHVYWYRQLPEEGLKFMVYLQKENIIDESGMPKERFSAEFPKEGPSILRIQQVVRGDSAAYFCASSPGMTAPDQGTQYFGPGTRLTVL.

V and J are TRBV12-3 or TRBV12-4 and TRBJ1-2, with 7 bases lining up with TRBD1. Unmatched junction bases numbered 4, after V lost 6 bases and J lost 3 bases. The CDR3 contains 13 residues. The DNA of the CDR3 is TGTGCCAGCAGGGGTACAGGGGACTATGGCTACACCTTC. This sequence encodes CASRGTGDYGYTF.

CDR3 sequence (DNA): TGTGCCAGCAGCTTTGAAAGGTTTGCATACGAGCAGTACTTC. Translation: CASSFERFAYEQYF. V usage is TRBV5-5 and J usage is TRBJ2-7; D is uncertain. Germline-derived CDR1 and CDR2 are SGHKS and YYEKEE (reference sequence). V was shortened by 2 bases and J by 4 bases, with 13 bases between the two germline ends. This CDR3 is built from 14 residues.

This clonotype has more than one count but fewer than ten. This chain uses TRBV10-3 with TRBJ2-5; 9 bases match TRBD1. Germline CDR1 and CDR2: ENHRY and SYGVKD. There are 13 residues in the CDR3. The J segment lost 5 bases and the V segment lost 5 bases, leaving 3 bases of the junction unmatched. CDR3 sequence (DNA): TGTGCCATCAGTCACAGGGGGCAGGAGACCCAGTACTTC. It encodes CAISHRGQETQYF.

The table lists this clonotype with a few counts. The chain has TRBV7-9 and TRBJ2-7; D perhaps matches TRBD1 (6 bases). V lost 5 bases to trimming and J lost 5 bases, with 22 bases between them. CDR1 is SEHNR and CDR2 is FQNEAQ in the germline V gene (reference sequence). The CDR3 runs to 16 residues. DNA for the CDR3: TGTGCCAGCAGCAGTCTGGTGGACAGTCCCGGGCACGAGCAGTACTTC. The encoded protein is CASSSLVDSPGHEQYF.

The genes are TRBV18 and TRBJ1-4; no definite D call. The CDR3 sequence is 16 residues long. Germline V gene lookup returns CDR1 KGHSH and CDR2 LQKENI. The germline V and J ends were trimmed by 1 base and 0 bases, with 9 bases remaining between them. The CDR3 DNA sequence: TGTGCCAGCTCACCACTATCCGGGACAACTAATGAAAAACTGTTTTTT. Its translation: CASSPLSGTTNEKLFF.

About this clonotype itself: One base away lies a much larger clone, so this may be a sequencing read error. This sequence joins TRBV3-1 and TRBJ2-1, with D possibly TRBD1 on 6 matching bases. V gave up 2 bases and J gave up 5 bases, with 16 bases separating them. The CDR3 extends over 16 amino acids. Germline V gives CDR1 LGHDT, CDR2 YNNKEL (reference sequence). CDR3 sequence (DNA): TGTGCCAGCAGCCAATTCGTGGGGGCTACGGACAATGAGCAGTTCTTC. It encodes CASSQFVGATDNEQFF.

The chain combines TRBV24-1 with TRBJ2-5, with D hard to call. The CDR3 loop spans 10 amino acids. The ends were cut back, 6 bases at V and 6 bases at J, with 4 bases in the middle. Germline V gene lookup returns CDR1 KGHDR and CDR2 SFDVKD. The CDR3 DNA reads TGTGCCACCAGTCAACAGACCCAGTACTTC. Protein product: CATSQQTQYF.

The V and J genes are TRBV20-1 and TRBJ2-3, with unresolved D. Germline values: CDR1 DFQATT, CDR2 SNEGSKA (reference sequence). Trimming shortened V by 8 bases and J by 0 bases, and 6 bases separated the two germline ends. CDR3 size: 11 residues. The CDR3 loop reads CSLRSTDTQYF. CDR3 bases: TGCAGTCTTCGGAGCACAGATACGCAGTATTTT.

The CDR3 nucleotides read TGCGCCAGCAGCCTGGACAGGGCTTTCAATGAGCAGTTCTTC. Its protein is CASSLDRAFNEQFF. The gene calls are TRBV10-2 and TRBJ2-1, with TRBD1 matching over 8 bases. Germline V gene sequence: CDR1 WSHSY, CDR2 SAAADI. This CDR3 comprises 14 residues. After removal of 6 bases from V and 6 bases from J, the junction contained 7 bases not matched to a gene.